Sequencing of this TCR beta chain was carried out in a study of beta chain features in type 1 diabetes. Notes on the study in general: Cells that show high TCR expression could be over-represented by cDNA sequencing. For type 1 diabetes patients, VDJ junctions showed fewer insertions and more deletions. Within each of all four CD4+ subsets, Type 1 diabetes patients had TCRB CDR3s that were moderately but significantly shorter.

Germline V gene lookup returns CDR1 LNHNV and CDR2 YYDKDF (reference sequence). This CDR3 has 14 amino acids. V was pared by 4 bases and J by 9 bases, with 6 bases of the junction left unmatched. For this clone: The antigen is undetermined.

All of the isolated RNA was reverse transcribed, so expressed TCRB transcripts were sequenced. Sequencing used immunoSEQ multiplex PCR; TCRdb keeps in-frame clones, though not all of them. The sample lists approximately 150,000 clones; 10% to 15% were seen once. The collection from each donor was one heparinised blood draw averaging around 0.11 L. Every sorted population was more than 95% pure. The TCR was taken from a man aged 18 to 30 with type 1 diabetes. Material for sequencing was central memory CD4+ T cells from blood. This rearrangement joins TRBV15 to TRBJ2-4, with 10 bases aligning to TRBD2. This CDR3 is CATSTSGGATIQYF. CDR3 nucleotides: TGTGCCACCAGCACGAGCGGGGGGGCCACCATTCAGTACTTC.